A selection of T cell receptor beta chains follows, all from one sample in a study of T-cell reconstitution after alpha-beta-depleted transplantation in children. TCRdb reanalysed the PCR reads using MiXCR and keeps one entry per CDR3 protein. Of roughly 66,000 distinct CDR3 sequences in the sample, over 4.5% were seen once. The source was PBMCs, mostly from graft donor cells, collected 180 days after TCRalphabeta/CD19-depleted stem cell transplant. The receptors shown here come from a boy under three years old who had a stem cell transplant for acute myeloid leukemia, so the T cells may come from the graft donor. The CDR3 runs from the conserved cysteine through the conserved F or W. Fields, in order: clone size, CDR3 length, D gene, V gene, J gene, CDR3 DNA, CDR3 protein. A D gene is named only where the DNA matches it firmly. Not all rows give a size; the values are once, few, many and, for expanded clones, a class.

clone size: many
CDR3 length: 12
D gene: TRBD1
V gene: TRBV29-1
J gene: TRBJ2-5
CDR3 DNA: TGCAGCGTTCGACAGGGGGGAGAGACCCAGTACTTC
CDR3 protein: CSVRQGGETQYF

clone size: many
CDR3 length: 15
D gene: -
V gene: TRBV19
J gene: TRBJ2-2
CDR3 DNA: TGTGCCAGTAGTACCCAACTTGCGAACACCGGGGAGCTGTTTTTT
CDR3 protein: CASSTQLANTGELFF

clone size: many
CDR3 length: 15
D gene: -
V gene: TRBV12-3/TRBV12-4
J gene: TRBJ2-1
CDR3 DNA: TGTGCCAGCAGTTTTGGAAGTAGCTCCTACAATGAGCAGTTCTTC
CDR3 protein: CASSFGSSSYNEQFF

clone size: -
CDR3 length: 13
D gene: -
V gene: TRBV12-3/TRBV12-4
J gene: TRBJ2-1
CDR3 DNA: TGTGCCTTCAGTTCCGGGACCTACAATGAGCAGTTCTTC
CDR3 protein: CAFSSGTYNEQFF

clone size: many
CDR3 length: 16
D gene: TRBD2
V gene: TRBV4-3
J gene: TRBJ2-7
CDR3 DNA: TGCGCCAGCAGCCAAGGAGGACTAGCGGACACCTACGAGCAGTACTTC
CDR3 protein: CASSQGGLADTYEQYF

clone size: many
CDR3 length: 13
D gene: -
V gene: TRBV25-1
J gene: TRBJ2-3
CDR3 DNA: TGTGCCAGCAGTGGAGCGGTTCCAGATACGCAGTATTTT
CDR3 protein: CASSGAVPDTQYF

clone size: many
CDR3 length: 15
D gene: -
V gene: TRBV11-2
J gene: TRBJ2-3
CDR3 DNA: TGTGCCAGCAGCTTAGAGTATGGGGGCACAGATACGCAGTATTTT
CDR3 protein: CASSLEYGGTDTQYF

clone size: many
CDR3 length: 11
D gene: -
V gene: TRBV2
J gene: TRBJ2-7
CDR3 DNA: TGTGCCAGCAGATCGTACTACGAGCAGTACTTC
CDR3 protein: CASRSYYEQYF

clone size: many
CDR3 length: 14
D gene: TRBD1
V gene: TRBV12-3/TRBV12-4
J gene: TRBJ1-5
CDR3 DNA: TGTGCCAGCAGCAGGACAGGGGGTCGACAGCCCCAGCATTTT
CDR3 protein: CASSRTGGRQPQHF

clone size: many
CDR3 length: 12
D gene: -
V gene: TRBV7-9
J gene: TRBJ2-7
CDR3 DNA: TGTGCCAGCAGCTTAGCGGTCGGCGAGCAGTACTTC
CDR3 protein: CASSLAVGEQYF

clone size: many
CDR3 length: 15
D gene: -
V gene: TRBV6-2/TRBV6-3
J gene: TRBJ2-7
CDR3 DNA: TGTGCCAGCACCTACCGGGGCCAGAGCTCCTACGAGCAGTACTTC
CDR3 protein: CASTYRGQSSYEQYF

clone size: many
CDR3 length: 15
D gene: -
V gene: TRBV4-3
J gene: TRBJ2-5
CDR3 DNA: TGCGCCAGCAGCCAAGATCGGGGGTCTTTCGAGACCCAGTACTTC
CDR3 protein: CASSQDRGSFETQYF

clone size: many
CDR3 length: 15
D gene: -
V gene: TRBV7-3
J gene: TRBJ1-1
CDR3 DNA: TGTGCCAGCAGCCTGGAGGGGACCATGAACACTGAAGCTTTCTTT
CDR3 protein: CASSLEGTMNTEAFF

clone size: many
CDR3 length: 14
D gene: -
V gene: TRBV15
J gene: TRBJ1-6
CDR3 DNA: TGTGCCACCAGCAACGGGACGCCTTATTCACCCCTCCACTTT
CDR3 protein: CATSNGTPYSPLHF

clone size: many
CDR3 length: 12
D gene: -
V gene: TRBV7-2
J gene: TRBJ2-2
CDR3 DNA: TGTGCCAGCAGATTTGGCACCGGGGAGCTGTTTTTT
CDR3 protein: CASRFGTGELFF

clone size: many
CDR3 length: 15
D gene: TRBD1
V gene: TRBV7-9
J gene: TRBJ2-3
CDR3 DNA: TGTGCCAGCAGCTGGGACAGGGCTCCCACAGATACGCAGTATTTT
CDR3 protein: CASSWDRAPTDTQYF

clone size: many
CDR3 length: 15
D gene: TRBD2
V gene: TRBV20-1
J gene: TRBJ2-1
CDR3 DNA: TGCAGTGCTAGAGAGCGGGGGGAATCCTACAATGAGCAGTTCTTC
CDR3 protein: CSARERGESYNEQFF

clone size: -
CDR3 length: 18
D gene: TRBD2
V gene: TRBV11-2
J gene: TRBJ2-5
CDR3 DNA: TGTGCCAGCAGCTTAAGGGGGGGGACTAGCGGGCGGCAAGAGACCCAGTACTTC
CDR3 protein: CASSLRGGTSGRQETQYF

clone size: many
CDR3 length: 13
D gene: TRBD2
V gene: TRBV12-3/TRBV12-4
J gene: TRBJ2-1
CDR3 DNA: TGTGCCAGCTCTCCACCGGGGGGGAATGAGCAGTTCTTC
CDR3 protein: CASSPPGGNEQFF

clone size: many
CDR3 length: 13
D gene: -
V gene: TRBV6-2/TRBV6-3
J gene: TRBJ2-7
CDR3 DNA: TGTGCCAGTTCCCCCAGAGAAGCCTACGAGCAGTACTTC
CDR3 protein: CASSPREAYEQYF

clone size: many
CDR3 length: 13
D gene: TRBD1
V gene: TRBV10-3
J gene: TRBJ2-5
CDR3 DNA: TGTGCCTCCTCCCTTACAGGGGTAGAGACCCAGTACTTC
CDR3 protein: CASSLTGVETQYF

clone size: many
CDR3 length: 14
D gene: -
V gene: TRBV4-1
J gene: TRBJ2-2
CDR3 DNA: TGCGCCAGCAGCCTGGTCGGGGGGCGTGGGGAGCTGTTTTTT
CDR3 protein: CASSLVGGRGELFF

clone size: many
CDR3 length: 15
D gene: TRBD1
V gene: TRBV6-5
J gene: TRBJ1-2
CDR3 DNA: TGTGCCAGCAGTTACAAGACAGGGGGCAGCTATGGCTACACCTTC
CDR3 protein: CASSYKTGGSYGYTF

clone size: many
CDR3 length: 13
D gene: -
V gene: TRBV18
J gene: TRBJ1-5
CDR3 DNA: TGTGCCAGCTCACCGGCGGATAATCAGCCCCAGCATTTT
CDR3 protein: CASSPADNQPQHF

clone size: many
CDR3 length: 11
D gene: -
V gene: TRBV28
J gene: TRBJ1-1
CDR3 DNA: TGTGCCAGCAAGCTGAACACTGAAGCTTTCTTT
CDR3 protein: CASKLNTEAFF

clone size: many
CDR3 length: 17
D gene: -
V gene: TRBV7-8
J gene: TRBJ2-1
CDR3 DNA: TGTGCCAGCAGCTTAGAGGCCGGGACTAGGATGACAGGGGAGCAGTTCTTC
CDR3 protein: CASSLEAGTRMTGEQFF

clone size: many
CDR3 length: 14
D gene: -
V gene: TRBV3-1
J gene: TRBJ2-1
CDR3 DNA: TGTGCCAGCAGCCAAGAGGGGGACCTTGATGAGCAGTTCTTC
CDR3 protein: CASSQEGDLDEQFF

clone size: many
CDR3 length: 15
D gene: TRBD1
V gene: TRBV5-1
J gene: TRBJ1-3
CDR3 DNA: TGCGCCAGCAGCTTATACAGGGGAGGAGGAAACACCATATATTTT
CDR3 protein: CASSLYRGGGNTIYF

clone size: many
CDR3 length: 12
D gene: -
V gene: TRBV7-2
J gene: TRBJ2-2
CDR3 DNA: TGTGCCAGCAGTCGTAGCAGCGGGGAGCTGTTTTTT
CDR3 protein: CASSRSSGELFF

clone size: many
CDR3 length: 16
D gene: -
V gene: TRBV4-3
J gene: TRBJ2-7
CDR3 DNA: TGCGCCAGCAGCCCCGCGGGGCCAGCCAACGTTTACCCACAGTACTTC
CDR3 protein: CASSPAGPANVYPQYF

clone size: many
CDR3 length: 15
D gene: TRBD2
V gene: TRBV27
J gene: TRBJ2-7
CDR3 DNA: TGTGCCAGCAGTTTAAGGGAGGGCCCAGACTACGAGCAGTACTTC
CDR3 protein: CASSLREGPDYEQYF

clone size: many
CDR3 length: 14
D gene: TRBD1
V gene: TRBV27
J gene: TRBJ2-3
CDR3 DNA: TGTGCCAGCACCACGGGACAGGGAACAGATACGCAGTATTTT
CDR3 protein: CASTTGQGTDTQYF

clone size: many
CDR3 length: 13
D gene: -
V gene: TRBV10-3
J gene: TRBJ1-5
CDR3 DNA: TGTGCCACGGGGAGACAGCTCGTGGAGCCCCAGCATTTT
CDR3 protein: CATGRQLVEPQHF

clone size: many
CDR3 length: 14
D gene: -
V gene: TRBV2
J gene: TRBJ2-3
CDR3 DNA: TGTGCCAGCAGCACCCTTGCCCCGGGACTGCCCGCTGGTTTT
CDR3 protein: CASSTLAPGLPAGF

clone size: many
CDR3 length: 15
D gene: -
V gene: TRBV14
J gene: TRBJ1-3
CDR3 DNA: TGTGCCAGCAGCCAAGATCATCCGGGGGGAAACACCATATATTTT
CDR3 protein: CASSQDHPGGNTIYF

clone size: many
CDR3 length: 17
D gene: TRBD1
V gene: TRBV5-1
J gene: TRBJ1-3
CDR3 DNA: TGCGCCAGCAGCTTGGAAGGGACAGCACTGAGAGGAAACACCATATATTTT
CDR3 protein: CASSLEGTALRGNTIYF

clone size: many
CDR3 length: 15
D gene: TRBD2
V gene: TRBV5-4
J gene: TRBJ2-1
CDR3 DNA: TGTGCCAGCAGCCGCGGGGGGTACTCCTACAATGAGCAGTTCTTC
CDR3 protein: CASSRGGYSYNEQFF

clone size: -
CDR3 length: 15
D gene: TRBD1
V gene: TRBV7-2
J gene: TRBJ1-1
CDR3 DNA: TGTGACCGCAGCTTACCAGGGGGCGCAAGGGCTGAAGCTTTCTTT
CDR3 protein: CDRSLPGGARAEAFF

clone size: many
CDR3 length: 16
D gene: -
V gene: TRBV6-1
J gene: TRBJ2-6
CDR3 DNA: TGTGCCAGCAGCCACACAGGGCGCTCTGGGGCCAACGTCCTGACTTTC
CDR3 protein: CASSHTGRSGANVLTF

clone size: -
CDR3 length: 15
D gene: -
V gene: TRBV19
J gene: TRBJ1-1
CDR3 DNA: TGTGCCAGTAGTATTAGGATCCCCCCGGGGGTTGAAGCTTTCTTT
CDR3 protein: CASSIRIPPGVEAFF

clone size: many
CDR3 length: 16
D gene: TRBD1
V gene: TRBV4-1
J gene: TRBJ1-2
CDR3 DNA: TGCGCCAGCACCCCGGGACAGGTACGACTCACCTATGGCTACACCTTC
CDR3 protein: CASTPGQVRLTYGYTF

clone size: many
CDR3 length: 14
D gene: -
V gene: TRBV27
J gene: TRBJ1-2
CDR3 DNA: TGTGCCAGCAGTCAAGGGACACCTTTCTATGGCTACACCTTC
CDR3 protein: CASSQGTPFYGYTF

clone size: many
CDR3 length: 16
D gene: TRBD1
V gene: TRBV7-8
J gene: TRBJ2-1
CDR3 DNA: TGTGCCAGCAGCTTGGCCTCCGGGACAGGGCCCAATGAGCAGTTCTTC
CDR3 protein: CASSLASGTGPNEQFF

clone size: many
CDR3 length: 15
D gene: TRBD1
V gene: TRBV6-5
J gene: TRBJ2-1
CDR3 DNA: TGTGCCAGCAGCGCCGGGACAGGGGGCGGATATGAGCAGTTCTTC
CDR3 protein: CASSAGTGGGYEQFF

clone size: many
CDR3 length: 15
D gene: -
V gene: TRBV6-5
J gene: TRBJ1-2
CDR3 DNA: TGTGCCAGCAGTTACCCTCCGTTTGCCAACTATGGCTACACCTTC
CDR3 protein: CASSYPPFANYGYTF

clone size: many
CDR3 length: 14
D gene: -
V gene: TRBV7-2
J gene: TRBJ2-3
CDR3 DNA: TGTGCCAGCAGCGCCCCCTGGGACACAGATACGCAGTATTTT
CDR3 protein: CASSAPWDTDTQYF

clone size: many
CDR3 length: 16
D gene: -
V gene: TRBV7-2
J gene: TRBJ1-1
CDR3 DNA: TGTGCCAGCAGCTTAGCCCTAACTGTGCCGAACACTGAAGCTTTCTTT
CDR3 protein: CASSLALTVPNTEAFF

clone size: many
CDR3 length: 12
D gene: TRBD1
V gene: TRBV29-1
J gene: TRBJ1-1
CDR3 DNA: TGCAGTGGGGGGACAGCGAACACTGAAGCTTTCTTT
CDR3 protein: CSGGTANTEAFF

clone size: many
CDR3 length: 12
D gene: TRBD1
V gene: TRBV29-1
J gene: TRBJ2-7
CDR3 DNA: TGCAGCGTTGGACAGGGGGCAGGAGAGCAGTACTTC
CDR3 protein: CSVGQGAGEQYF

clone size: many
CDR3 length: 15
D gene: TRBD2
V gene: TRBV9
J gene: TRBJ2-3
CDR3 DNA: TGTGCCAGCAGCATAGGGGAGGGGTACACAGATACGCAGTATTTT
CDR3 protein: CASSIGEGYTDTQYF

clone size: -
CDR3 length: 15
D gene: -
V gene: TRBV3-1
J gene: TRBJ2-2
CDR3 DNA: TGTGCCTGCTGCCAAGAGGTACGAACCTTCGGGGAGCTGTTTTTT
CDR3 protein: CACCQEVRTFGELFF

clone size: many
CDR3 length: 10
D gene: -
V gene: TRBV20-1
J gene: TRBJ2-3
CDR3 DNA: TGCAGTGCTAGAGGACGGACCGGATATTTT
CDR3 protein: CSARGRTGYF

clone size: many
CDR3 length: 14
D gene: TRBD1
V gene: TRBV12-3/TRBV12-4
J gene: TRBJ2-5
CDR3 DNA: TGTGCCAGCAGACCCAACAGGGGCGGCCAGACCCAGTACTTC
CDR3 protein: CASRPNRGGQTQYF

clone size: many
CDR3 length: 15
D gene: TRBD2
V gene: TRBV12-3/TRBV12-4
J gene: TRBJ2-1
CDR3 DNA: TGTGCCAGCAGTGTCCGGCGGGGGGTTTACAATGAGCAGTTCTTC
CDR3 protein: CASSVRRGVYNEQFF

clone size: many
CDR3 length: 16
D gene: -
V gene: TRBV10-3
J gene: TRBJ1-1
CDR3 DNA: TGTGCCATCAGTCCGGGAGTAGGTAAAACAGGGCCTGAAGCTTTCTTT
CDR3 protein: CAISPGVGKTGPEAFF

clone size: many
CDR3 length: 14
D gene: -
V gene: TRBV12-3/TRBV12-4
J gene: TRBJ2-5
CDR3 DNA: TGTGCCAGCAGTTCACGAGGGAGTCAAGAGACCCAGTACTTC
CDR3 protein: CASSSRGSQETQYF

clone size: many
CDR3 length: 15
D gene: TRBD2
V gene: TRBV5-5
J gene: TRBJ2-6
CDR3 DNA: TGTGCCAGCAGCCTCGAGCAGCGGGGGACCAACGTCCTGACTTTC
CDR3 protein: CASSLEQRGTNVLTF

clone size: many
CDR3 length: 12
D gene: -
V gene: TRBV20-1
J gene: TRBJ1-1
CDR3 DNA: TGCAGTGCCCGTCGTCTGAACACTGAAGCTTTCTTT
CDR3 protein: CSARRLNTEAFF